The subject of this entry is one TCR beta chain. This record belongs to a study of blood T cell repertoires in COVID-19. Across the study: Acute-phase and convalescent COVID-19 samples originated in the United States, Italy and Spain. Sources were T cells, B-cell-depleted T cells, or PBMCs; the material itself was cDNA or gDNA.

Sequencing was performed with immunoSEQ multiplex PCR; in TCRdb, only in-frame clones are kept and a portion is missing. Among around 400,000 clones listed, 80% to 90% were seen once. In germline, CDR1 is MNHNY, CDR2 SVGAGI (reference sequence). Trimming took 6 bases from V and 3 from J, leaving 14 bases between them. The CDR3 is 14 residues long. Patients of the Seattle cohort, enrolled during active infection, were followed longitudinally. Sequenced sample: peripheral blood. The sequence came from a woman in her fifties or sixties with COVID-19, enrolled during active disease. The V call is TRBV6-6, the J call TRBJ1-2; tentatively, D is TRBD1 (5 bases). This CDR3 is CASSPGGVHYGYTF. The DNA of the CDR3 is TGTGCCAGCAGCCCGGGGGGGGTCCACTATGGCTACACCTTC.